The present entry profiles one T cell receptor beta chain with its context. As yet, its antigen is unknown. Mismatch with germline at one junction end may stem from a read error. This entry is derived from a study of shared clonotypes between healthy human individuals. The V gene's germline CDR1 is SSHAT and CDR2 FNYEAQ (reference sequence). The CDR3 length is 14 residues. Study-wide points: Compared with memory subsets, naive subsets generally had larger estimated richness.

Deep-level assay runs were performed. Every immunoSEQ plate was one replicate of a subset's evenly spread DNA. Sequencing was performed with immunoSEQ multiplex PCR; in TCRdb, only in-frame clones are kept and a portion is missing. Here the sample spans roughly 2.5 million clones, approximately 92% being singletons. Material for sequencing was naive CD4+ T cells sorted from blood. Indicated subset: CD45RA+ positively selected. V is TRBV7-7 and J is TRBJ2-5; D tentatively reads TRBD1 or TRBD2 (5 bases each). The source of this sequence is a man aged 18 to 30 in good health. CDR3 in amino acids: CASREDYPAMTQYF. The CDR3 DNA reads as TGTGCTAGCAGGGAAGACTACCCGGCGATGACCCAGTACTTC.